A selection of T cell receptor beta chains follows, all from one sample in a study of T-cell reconstitution after alpha-beta-depleted transplantation in children. TCRdb ran MiXCR on the PCR reads and lists one entry per CDR3 protein. The profile shows 55,000 to 65,000 distinct CDR3 sequences, approximately 43% of them singletons. The sequences come from PBMCs, mostly from graft donor cells, collected 360 days after TCRalphabeta/CD19-depleted stem cell transplant. The receptors derive from a male patient under 18 who had a stem cell transplant for acute lymphoblastic leukemia, so the T cells may come from the graft donor. The CDR3 runs from the conserved cysteine through the conserved F or W. A D gene is named only where the DNA matches it firmly.

>NA|TRBJ2-3|TRBV15
CATSERSTDTQYF
>TRBD1|TRBJ2-5|TRBV7-2
CASSGQGRTQYF
>NA|TRBJ2-7|TRBV27
CASSLLGIPQTLAEQYF
>TRBD2|TRBJ2-3|TRBV18
CASSPPAGGRDTQYF
>TRBD2|TRBJ2-1|TRBV29-1
CSAQLAGGYNEQFF
>NA|TRBJ2-7|TRBV12-3/TRBV12-4
CASSHAGHLYEQYF
>NA|TRBJ2-2|TRBV11-3
CASSLQDGTGELFF
>NA|TRBJ2-5|TRBV18
CASSPQVQETQYF
>NA|TRBJ2-3|TRBV2
CATLGLTQYF
>NA|TRBJ2-3|TRBV6-5
CASSYGTATDTQYF
>NA|TRBJ2-7|TRBV28
CASSYRNYEQYF
>NA|TRBJ2-6|TRBV12-3/TRBV12-4
CASSFKGTVLTF
>TRBD2|TRBJ2-1|TRBV7-8
CASSPSGGVYNEQFF
>NA|TRBJ2-1|TRBV29-1
CSVRTTDYNEQFF
>NA|TRBJ2-7|TRBV2
CASSGYEQYF
>TRBD1|TRBJ2-7|TRBV5-1
CASSLARRTGVNEQYF
>NA|TRBJ2-5|TRBV5-6
CASSSGGTQYF
>NA|TRBJ1-1|TRBV16
CASSQWIQGKNTEAFF
>TRBD1|TRBJ1-1|TRBV7-8
CASSLFGGQGGTEAFF
>NA|TRBJ2-7|TRBV12-3/TRBV12-4
CASSLIGESRYEQYF
>TRBD1|TRBJ2-1|TRBV29-1
CSVGGTGTYNEQFF
>TRBD2|TRBJ2-3|TRBV7-8
CASSSGLAWADTQYF
>TRBD1|TRBJ2-2|TRBV28
CASARGQGSVAGELFF
>TRBD1|TRBJ2-5|TRBV28
CASSLGDRIQETQYF
>NA|TRBJ2-1|TRBV6-5
CASSYSTGTEQFF
>NA|TRBJ1-5|TRBV12-3/TRBV12-4
CASSLRGVNQPQHF
>TRBD2|TRBJ2-3|TRBV12-3/TRBV12-4
CASSHSGGATDTQYF
>NA|TRBJ2-7|TRBV7-8
CASTSRGDYYEQYF
>NA|TRBJ1-5|TRBV4-1
CASSQDQVPFGNQPQHF
>TRBD1|TRBJ2-7|TRBV7-9
CASSSTFRDRAPYEQYF
>NA|TRBJ1-5|TRBV12-3/TRBV12-4
CASTTKGDGPQHF
>NA|TRBJ1-6|TRBV20-1
CSARAKEQWGENSPLHF
>TRBD1|TRBJ2-3|TRBV11-2
CASSLERLVDRATDTQYF
>TRBD2|TRBJ2-7|TRBV12-3/TRBV12-4
CASSSSGMVYEQYF
>TRBD1|TRBJ2-1|TRBV12-3/TRBV12-4
CASSLAGQGEYNEQFF
>NA|TRBJ2-7|TRBV27
CASSLSAAPYEQYF
>NA|TRBJ1-1|TRBV4-2
CASSPGFGTEAFF
>TRBD2|TRBJ2-1|TRBV11-1
CASIKRRDLAGVSSYNEQFF
>NA|TRBJ2-7|TRBV11-1
CASSLERLTYEQYF
>NA|TRBJ2-3|TRBV5-1
CASSLRLGEDTQYF
>TRBD2|TRBJ2-5|TRBV27
CASSSGLAGGPRETQYF
>NA|TRBJ2-2|TRBV24-1
CATSDSRGEVTGELFF
>NA|TRBJ2-7|TRBV5-1
CASSLWAGIDEQYF
>TRBD2|TRBJ2-3|TRBV12-3/TRBV12-4
CASSYLAGVETDTQYF
>NA|TRBJ1-6|TRBV20-1
CSAERQAVGDSPLHF
>NA|TRBJ2-2|TRBV9
CASSVVGNTGELFF
>NA|TRBJ2-7|TRBV5-6
CASSLDEGYEQYF
>NA|TRBJ2-3|TRBV20-1
CSAKWAGTDTQYF
>NA|TRBJ2-7|TRBV29-1
CSVARDLTYEQYF
>NA|TRBJ2-2|TRBV14
CASSQEEAGELFF
>NA|TRBJ1-5|TRBV3-1
CASSQGRGNQPQHF
>NA|TRBJ1-1|TRBV12-3/TRBV12-4
CASSFRTGDNTEAFF
>TRBD1|TRBJ1-2|TRBV5-1
CASSPGQGAVSYGYTF
>NA|TRBJ1-2|TRBV28
CASSFGHFNYGYTF